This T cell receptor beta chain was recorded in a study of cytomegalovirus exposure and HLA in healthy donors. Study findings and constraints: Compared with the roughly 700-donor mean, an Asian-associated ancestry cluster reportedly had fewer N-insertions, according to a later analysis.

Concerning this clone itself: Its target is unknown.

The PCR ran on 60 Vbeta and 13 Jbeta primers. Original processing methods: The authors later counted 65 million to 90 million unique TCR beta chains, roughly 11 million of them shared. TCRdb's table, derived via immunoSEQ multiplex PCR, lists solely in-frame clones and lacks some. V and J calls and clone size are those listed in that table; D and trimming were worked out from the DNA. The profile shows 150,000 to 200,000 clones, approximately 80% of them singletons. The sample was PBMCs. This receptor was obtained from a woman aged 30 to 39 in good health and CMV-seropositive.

The CDR3 here is CASSLVRGAEAFF. The CDR3 nucleotides read TGTGCCAGCAGCCTAGTACGGGGGGCTGAAGCTTTCTTT. The V call is TRBV5-4, the J call TRBJ1-1, with TRBD1 as a possible D gene (5 bases). The CDR3 runs to 13 residues. Trimming stripped 4 bases from V and 6 bases from J, with 13 bases between. Germline CDR1 SGHNT, CDR2 YYREEE (reference sequence).